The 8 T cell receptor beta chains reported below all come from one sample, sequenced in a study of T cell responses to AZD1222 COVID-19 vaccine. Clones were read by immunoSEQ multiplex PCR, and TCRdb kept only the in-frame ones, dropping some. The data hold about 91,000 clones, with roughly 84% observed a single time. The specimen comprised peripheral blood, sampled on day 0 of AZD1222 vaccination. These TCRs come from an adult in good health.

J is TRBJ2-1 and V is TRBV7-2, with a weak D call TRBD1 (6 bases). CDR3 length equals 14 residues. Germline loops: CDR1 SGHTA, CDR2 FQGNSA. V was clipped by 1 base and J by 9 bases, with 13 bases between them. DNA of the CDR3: TGTGCCAGCAGCTTAGGGGGGCGGGCTAGTGAGCAGTTCTTC. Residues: CASSLGGRASEQFF. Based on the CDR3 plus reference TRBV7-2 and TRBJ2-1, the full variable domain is GAGVSQSPSNKVTEKGKDVELRCDPISGHTALYWYRQSLGQGLEFLIYFQGNSAPDKSGLPSDRFSAERTGGSVSTLTIQRTQQEDSAVYLCASSLGGRASEQFFGPGTRLTVL.

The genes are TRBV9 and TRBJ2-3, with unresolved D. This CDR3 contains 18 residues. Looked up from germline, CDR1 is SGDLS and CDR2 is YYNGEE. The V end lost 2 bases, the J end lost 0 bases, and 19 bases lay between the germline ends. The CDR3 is CASSVNPQPHISTDTQYF. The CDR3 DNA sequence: TGTGCCAGCAGCGTTAACCCCCAACCCCACATAAGCACAGATACGCAGTATTTT.

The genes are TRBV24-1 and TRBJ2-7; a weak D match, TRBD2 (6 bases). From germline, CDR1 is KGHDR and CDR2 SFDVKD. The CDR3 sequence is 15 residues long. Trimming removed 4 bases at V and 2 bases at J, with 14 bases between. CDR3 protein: CATSETGTATYEQYF. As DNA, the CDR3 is TGTGCCACCAGTGAGACCGGGACTGCTACCTACGAGCAGTACTTC.

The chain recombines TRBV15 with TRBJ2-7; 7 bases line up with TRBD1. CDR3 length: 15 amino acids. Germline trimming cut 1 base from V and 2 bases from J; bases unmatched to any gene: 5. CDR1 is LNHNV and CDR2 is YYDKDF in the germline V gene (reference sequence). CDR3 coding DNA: TGTGCCACCAGCAGAGGCAGACAGGGTGCCTACGAGCAGTACTTC. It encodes CATSRGRQGAYEQYF.

DNA for the CDR3: TGTGCCAGCAGTTTAGGAATAGCGGGCCTGGACGAGCAGTACTTC. Protein: CASSLGIAGLDEQYF. J is TRBJ2-7 and V is TRBV27; 7 nucleotides agree with TRBD2. The CDR3 runs 15 residues. J was trimmed by 5 bases and V by 2 bases; bases with no gene match: 9. Germline V gene data show CDR1 as MNHEY and CDR2 as SMNVEV (reference sequence).

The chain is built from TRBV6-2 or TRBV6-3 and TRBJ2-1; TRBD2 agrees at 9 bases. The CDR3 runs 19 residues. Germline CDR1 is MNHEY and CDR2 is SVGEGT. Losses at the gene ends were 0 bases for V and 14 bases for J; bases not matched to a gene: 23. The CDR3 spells CASSYSWTYLPSGAPRKFF. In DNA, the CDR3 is TGTGCCAGCAGTTACTCCTGGACTTACCTACCTAGCGGGGCGCCGAGGAAGTTCTTC.

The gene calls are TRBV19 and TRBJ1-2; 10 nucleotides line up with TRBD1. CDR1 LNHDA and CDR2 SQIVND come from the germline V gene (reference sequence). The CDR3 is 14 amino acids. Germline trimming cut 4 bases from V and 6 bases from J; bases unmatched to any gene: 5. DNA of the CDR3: TGTGCCAGTAGTACCGCCGGGACAGGGGATGGCTACACCTTC. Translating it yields CASSTAGTGDGYTF.

CDR3: CASSREGEEQFF. As DNA, the CDR3 is TGTGCCAGCAGCCGAGAGGGGGAGGAACAGTTCTTC. J is TRBJ2-1 and V is TRBV3-1 (or the pseudogene TRBV3-2), with D possibly called TRBD1 or TRBD2 (6 bases each). The CDR3 sequence is 12 residues long. Germline-derived CDR1 and CDR2 are LGHDT and YNNKEL (reference sequence). V was trimmed by 4 bases and J by 13 bases, leaving 14 bases between them.